One sample yielded the 27 T cell receptor beta chains listed below, sequenced in a study of T cell changes during pregnancy in multiple sclerosis. Clones were read by immunoSEQ multiplex PCR, and TCRdb kept only the in-frame ones, dropping some. The sample lists roughly 14,000 clones; approximately 83% were seen once. The sample consisted of CD8+ T cells from peripheral blood mononuclear cells, taken in the first trimester of pregnancy. These receptors all come from a female donor with multiple sclerosis, enrolled in a pregnancy study.

The chain carries TRBV6-6 and TRBJ2-7; weak D call: TRBD1 (5 bases). V lost 6 bases, J lost 2 bases, and 8 bases lay in between. This CDR3 is built from 12 residues. Per germline, CDR1 MNHNY and CDR2 SVGAGI (reference sequence). CDR3 region: CASSPRAYEQYF. CDR3 nucleotides: TGTGCCAGCAGCCCCAGGGCCTACGAGCAGTACTTC.

The chain has TRBV6-5 and TRBJ1-6; D is possibly TRBD1 (6 bases). Germline CDR1 reads MNHEY; CDR2 reads SVGAGI. V dropped 6 bases and J dropped 7 bases, with 10 bases sitting between them. The CDR3 is made up of 13 amino acids. CDR3 sequence reads: CASRLQGNSPLHF. CDR3 coding DNA: TGTGCCAGCAGGCTACAGGGAAATTCACCCCTCCACTTT.

This clone was seen more than once but under ten times. V gene TRBV13 combines with J gene TRBJ1-2, with 7 bases identical to TRBD1. Germline-derived CDR1 and CDR2 are PRHDT and FYEKMQ (reference sequence). V shed 0 bases and J 6 bases; nucleotides not matched to a gene: 7. The CDR3 is 15 amino acids. CDR3 region: CASSLGLEGAHGYTF. CDR3 bases: TGTGCCAGCAGCTTAGGTTTAGAGGGGGCGCATGGCTACACCTTC.

This clone was seen a single time. The chain has TRBV7-9 and TRBJ1-2; D not certain. The CDR3 length is 14 residues. Germline V gives CDR1 SEHNR, CDR2 FQNEAQ (reference sequence). V gave up 5 bases and J gave up 6 bases, with 16 bases separating them. The CDR3, as DNA: TGTGCCAGCAGCCTGATTCGGGGTTTCGATGGCTACACCTTC. As protein: CASSLIRGFDGYTF.

The chain recombines TRBV15 with TRBJ1-5; 10 bases align to TRBD1. Germline CDR1 and CDR2: LNHNV and YYDKDF (reference sequence). The CDR3 length is 14 residues. The trim removed 5 bases at V and 4 bases at J, leaving 2 bases unmatched. The CDR3 DNA is TGTGCCACCAGCCGGGACAGGGGAAATCAGCCCCAGCATTTT. Protein sequence: CATSRDRGNQPQHF.

This sequence joins TRBV19 and TRBJ1-2, with unresolved D. The V gene lost 4 bases and the J gene lost 5 bases, with 14 bases spanning the gap. The V gene's germline CDR1 is LNHDA and CDR2 SQIVND (reference sequence). The CDR3 sequence is 14 residues long. CDR3 in amino acids: CASSNGGVPYGYTF. The DNA of the CDR3 is TGTGCCAGTAGTAACGGAGGCGTACCTTATGGCTACACCTTC.

The V gene is TRBV5-1, the J gene TRBJ1-4, with 7 nucleotides matching TRBD1. Germline V gene lookup returns CDR1 SGHRS and CDR2 YFSETQ. CDR3 size: 14 residues. Unmatched junction bases numbered 7, after V lost 3 bases and J lost 8 bases. The chain's CDR3 is CASSWDPGGEKLFF. The CDR3 region has the DNA TGCGCCAGCAGCTGGGATCCAGGGGGGGAAAAACTGTTTTTT.

The J gene is TRBJ1-2, the V gene TRBV11-2, with 9 bases fitting TRBD1. There are 13 residues in the CDR3. CDR1 SGHAT and CDR2 FQNNGV come from the germline V gene. V was clipped by 4 bases and J by 5 bases; unmatched bases: 2. The CDR3 DNA reads TGTGCCAGCAGCTCTGGACAGGGGTATGGCTACACCTTC. Translation: CASSSGQGYGYTF.

V is TRBV10-3 and J is TRBJ1-3, with 9 bases fitting TRBD1. J lost 1 base, V lost 5 bases, and 9 bases had no gene match. Germline V CDR1 and CDR2: ENHRY, SYGVKD. The CDR3 sequence is 17 residues long. CDR3 residues: CAISRDRVDLSGNTIYF. In DNA form, the CDR3 reads TGTGCCATCAGTCGGGACAGGGTCGATTTATCTGGAAACACCATATATTTT.

The sample holds a few counts of this clone. In nucleotides, the CDR3 is TGTGCCACCAGCCAGCTGGGGACAGGGAACCTCGAACCCACTGAAGCTTTCTTT. Residues: CATSQLGTGNLEPTEAFF. V usage is TRBV15 and J usage is TRBJ1-1, with 9 bases matching TRBD1. Per germline, CDR1 LNHNV and CDR2 YYDKDF (reference sequence). V shed 5 bases and J 4 bases; nucleotides not matched to a gene: 17. The CDR3 length is 18 residues.

The chain uses TRBV28 and TRBJ1-5, with D possibly matching TRBD1 (5 bases). V lost 1 base to trimming and J lost 0 bases, with 7 bases between them. The germline V gene has CDR1 MDHEN and CDR2 SYDVKM. This CDR3 has 15 residues. CDR3 amino acids: CASSLYRTSNQPQHF. DNA for the CDR3: TGTGCCAGCAGTTTATACAGGACTAGCAATCAGCCCCAGCATTTT.

The CDR3 is CAISEPLETSPHSYNEQFF. CDR3 DNA: TGTGCCATCAGTGAGCCCCTAGAAACTAGCCCACACTCCTACAATGAGCAGTTCTTC. V gene TRBV10-3 combines with J gene TRBJ2-1; D may be TRBD2 (6 bases). Germline V lookup: CDR1 ENHRY, CDR2 SYGVKD. Trimming took 2 bases from V and 0 from J, leaving 20 bases between them. The CDR3 is made up of 19 amino acids.

The chain couples TRBV5-5 to TRBJ1-2, with unresolved D. Germline V gene lookup returns CDR1 SGHKS and CDR2 YYEKEE (reference sequence). The CDR3 is 13 amino acids. Trimming removed 4 bases from V and 3 bases from J, with 10 bases in between. The CDR3 is CASSPAGDYGYTF. CDR3 coding DNA: TGTGCCAGCAGCCCCGCGGGTGACTATGGCTACACCTTC.

This clone was observed a handful of times. V is TRBV30 and J is TRBJ2-6; D gene uncertain. The CDR3 consists of 15 residues. V was shortened by 0 bases and J by 2 bases, with 8 bases between the two germline ends. Germline lookup yields CDR1 GTSNPN and CDR2 SVGIG (reference sequence). CDR3 sequence (DNA): TGTGCCTGGAGTGTTACTGCCACTGGGGCCAACGTCCTGACTTTC. It yields the protein CAWSVTATGANVLTF.

The CDR3 reads CASTEEGRPNEQFF. The CDR3 DNA reads as TGCGCCAGCACGGAGGAGGGCCGACCCAATGAGCAGTTCTTC. V and J are TRBV5-1 and TRBJ2-1, with TRBD2 as a possible D gene (6 bases). V lost 6 bases and J lost 6, with 16 bases in between. CDR1 SGHRS and CDR2 YFSETQ come from the germline V gene. The CDR3 has 14 amino acids.

The V and J genes are TRBV2 and TRBJ1-1, with 10 bases matching TRBD1. CDR1 SNHLY and CDR2 FYNNEI come from the germline V gene. With 5 bases clipped from V and 5 bases from J, the junction kept 5 bases outside the gene matches. The CDR3 is 14 residues long. The CDR3: CASSPGTGVTEAFF. As DNA, the CDR3 is TGTGCCAGCAGTCCCGGGACAGGGGTAACTGAAGCTTTCTTT.

The chain combines TRBV4-2 with TRBJ2-1, with 7 bases matching TRBD2. This CDR3 region has 13 residues. The V gene end was trimmed by 1 base and the J gene end by 12 bases; junction bases not matched to a gene: 6. CDR1 LGHNA and CDR2 YNFKEQ come from the germline V gene. CDR3 loop: CASSQGRLALQFF. The CDR3, as DNA: TGTGCCAGCAGCCAAGGAAGACTAGCCCTGCAGTTCTTC.

This clone was counted between two and nine times. J is TRBJ1-2 and V is TRBV19; D is ambiguous. Germline V gene lookup returns CDR1 LNHDA and CDR2 SQIVND (reference sequence). V dropped 0 bases and J dropped 4 bases, with 15 bases sitting between them. CDR3 length equals 16 residues. CDR3 in amino acids: CASSIDPGSPSYGYTF. In DNA, the CDR3 is TGTGCCAGTAGTATAGATCCAGGCAGCCCGAGCTATGGCTACACCTTC. The variable domain in full, with the rest retrieved from reference TRBV19 and TRBJ1-2, is DGGITQSPKYLFRKEGQNVTLSCEQNLNHDAMYWYRQDPGQGLRLIYYSQIVNDFQKGDIAEGYSVSREKKESFPLTVTSAQKNPTAFYLCASSIDPGSPSYGYTFGSGTRLTVV.

The chain has TRBV6-1 and TRBJ2-7; D gene unclear. Trimming took off 3 bases at V and 0 bases at J, with 12 bases between the two ends. Looked up from germline, CDR1 is MNHNS and CDR2 is SASEGT. CDR3 length: 15 amino acids. The CDR3 loop reads CASSESPSYSYEQYF. The DNA for the CDR3 is TGTGCCAGCAGTGAGAGTCCTAGTTACTCCTACGAGCAGTACTTC.

The chain is built from TRBV10-2 and TRBJ1-2, with 9 bases identical to TRBD1. In germline, CDR1 is WSHSY, CDR2 SAAADI. Trimming removed 3 bases from V and 5 bases from J; junction bases left unmatched: 4. This CDR3 spans 14 amino acids. CDR3 coding DNA: TGCGCCAGCAGTGATACAGGGGGCGCTTATGGCTACACCTTC. It encodes CASSDTGGAYGYTF.

The rearrangement uses TRBV9 and TRBJ2-1; 11 nucleotides match TRBD1. Trimming removed 4 bases from V and 3 bases from J; junction bases left unmatched: 6. The CDR3 contains 16 residues. Germline V gene data show CDR1 as SGDLS and CDR2 as YYNGEE. In DNA form, the CDR3 reads TGTGCCAGCAGCCCCACCGGGACAGGGGGCTACAATGAGCAGTTCTTC. It specifies CASSPTGTGGYNEQFF.

The V and J genes are TRBV9 and TRBJ2-1; tentative D call: TRBD2 (7 bases). Germline V lookup: CDR1 SGDLS, CDR2 YYNGEE. This CDR3 region has 16 residues. The V end was cut by 4 bases, the J end by 5 bases, with 19 bases between. The CDR3 nucleotides are TGTGCCAGCAGCCCCGGGGGGCAGCCGAGGGACAATGAGCAGTTCTTC. Protein product: CASSPGGQPRDNEQFF.

The V and J genes are TRBV5-1 and TRBJ2-7; TRBD2 agrees at 7 bases. The V gene's germline CDR1 is SGHRS and CDR2 YFSETQ. With 7 bases clipped from V and 3 bases from J, the junction kept 13 bases outside the gene matches. CDR3 length: 15 amino acids. The CDR3 here is CASSRTGGRDYEQYF. The CDR3 nucleotides are TGCGCCAGCTCACGGACGGGCGGGAGAGACTACGAGCAGTACTTC.

The V gene is TRBV25-1, the J gene TRBJ2-1; perhaps TRBD2 as D (6 bases). In germline, CDR1 is MGHDK, CDR2 SYGVNS. V gave up 11 bases and J gave up 4 bases, with 9 bases separating them. The CDR3 runs 11 residues. The CDR3 nucleotides read TGTGCCGCGGGGCGGTACAATGAGCAGTTCTTC. It specifies CAAGRYNEQFF.

The rearrangement links TRBV27 to TRBJ1-2; 12 bases line up with TRBD1. Germline-derived CDR1 and CDR2 are MNHEY and SMNVEV (reference sequence). This CDR3 is 16 amino acids long. V was clipped by 6 bases and J by 8 bases; unmatched bases: 13. This chain's CDR3 is CASRLTRDRGLGGYTF. The CDR3, as DNA: TGTGCCAGCAGATTAACCCGGGACAGGGGGCTCGGGGGCTACACCTTC.

This chain joins TRBV5-4 and TRBJ1-2; possible D gene TRBD1, 6 bases. Trimming stripped 1 base from V and 8 bases from J, with 15 bases between. Germline CDR1 SGHNT, CDR2 YYREEE (reference sequence). There are 14 residues in the CDR3. The CDR3 region is CASSLLAGGEGYTF. In DNA form, the CDR3 reads TGTGCCAGCAGCTTGTTGGCGGGGGGCGAGGGCTACACCTTC.

This chain links TRBV19 with TRBJ2-7; the match to TRBD2 covers 9 bases. CDR3 length: 15 amino acids. V shed 5 bases, J shed 3 bases, and the junction held 8 bases outside the gene matches. Germline lookup yields CDR1 LNHDA and CDR2 SQIVND (reference sequence). The CDR3: CASSLSGGPFYEQYF. The CDR3 region has the DNA TGTGCCAGTAGTCTTAGCGGGGGACCCTTCTACGAGCAGTACTTC.